This T cell receptor (beta chain) was captured by sequencing in a study of vaccination and CD4 T cells after COVID-19 (dated by TCRdb to the early 2020s). With respect to the entire study: Convalescent patients had a positive SARS-CoV-2 result on nasal swab PCR, and of these patients, nine had mild disease and one had severe disease. The spike-specific CD4+ TCR repertoire was compared before and after mRNA vaccination in over 9 COVID-19 convalescent patients and a handful of infection-naive healthy vaccine recipients. Overlapping spike peptide pools from SARS-CoV-2 and from the common cold coronaviruses HCoV-NL63, HCoV-OC43 and HCoV-229E were used as culture stimuli. Each participant got two doses of either the Pfizer-BioNTech BNT162b2 vaccine (n=8) or the Moderna mRNA-1273 vaccine (n=2). The convalescent cohort comprised six males and four females, including two Hispanic individuals, seven Caucasians, two Asians and one multiracial person. Post-COVID blood samples were collected from convalescent patients a median of approximately 93 days after diagnosis, with a range of roughly 30 to 161 days. The time from the second vaccine dose to post-vaccine blood sampling had a median of 72 days and ranged from about 12 to 250 days. As controls, cultures received a CEFX viral epitope pool (the positive control), an HIV-1 Nef peptide pool (the negative control), or no peptide at all.

Taken with the paper, the label for treatment or condition translates to: roughly nine-day PBMC culture with coronavirus spike peptide pools or control peptides (ViraFEST assay). The study used the ViraFEST assay, which expanded antigen-specific T cells with peptide pools and then identified expanded clonotypes by TCR sequencing. Positive SARS-CoV-2 PCR tests in the convalescent patients dated from March to December 2020, before Alpha, Beta and Delta variants emerged in the United States. Each well held about 1.8 million PBMCs cultured with around 10 ug/ml peptide pools in IMDM containing approximately 4.8% human AB serum and roughly 10 IU/ml IL-2. On days 3 and 7, half of the culture medium was replaced with fresh IL-2-containing medium. After more than 8 days of culture, CD4+ T cells were isolated by negative selection using the EasySep CD4+ T cell isolation kit. Ficoll-Paque Plus gradient centrifugation was used to isolate PBMCs from whole blood, and the isolated PBMCs were then either used fresh or cryopreserved at -140C. Triplicate wells were generally used for each culture condition.

The paper's findings and limits, for the study overall: An increase in the median number of SARS-CoV-2-reactive clonotypes from 21 after infection to 35 to 40 after vaccination was observed, but the change was not found to be significant. Nearly all vaccine-specific clones in convalescent patients (304 of 307) were mono-reactive for SARS-CoV-2 spike rather than cross-reactive with common cold coronaviruses. The study included relatively few convalescent patients and did not analyze early timepoints after natural infection. In convalescent patients, a median around 86% of post-vaccine SARS-CoV-2-reactive clones were detected only after vaccination, and vaccine-specific priming was suggested by this finding.

To prepare the library, PCR was applied. DNA from cultured CD4+ T cells was subjected to TCR sequencing with the Oncomine TCR Beta short-read assay at the Johns Hopkins FTIC core. The QIAamp micro DNA kit was used to extract genomic DNA from the cultured CD4+ T cells. Oncomine TCR Beta libraries made from cultured CD4+ T cells were pooled using unique dual indexes and sequenced on an Illumina iSeq 100. The paper's data handling went like this. Non-productive sequences were removed, and CDR3s that did not start with C, did not end with F or W, or were shorter than 7 amino acids were discarded. Antigen-specific clonotypes were identified with the MANAFEST web application by comparing peptide-stimulated wells with reference and other culture wells. To be called positive, a clone needed an FDR below 0.05, an odds ratio above 5, and a productive frequency above 0.1% in at least two of three replicate wells. A clonotype was classed as cross-reactive if the clonotype showed significant expansion both in SARS-CoV-2 spike wells and in at least one common cold coronavirus spike condition. CDR3 homology was assessed with Levenshtein distances (stringdist) and unrooted phylogenetic trees (ape) in R version 3.6.1. Through fastp at Q25 and MiXCR, TCRdb rebuilt clones from the public reads, retaining in-frame beta chains. Rows matching on CDR3 protein sequence are summarized as one entry with the most common DNA and genes. TCRdb, not the original authors, processed these V and J calls. The sample includes about 13,000 distinct CDR3 sequences, with 44% observed a single time. The ten largest clones represent 13% of the sample.

Concerning this clonotype: What this receptor recognizes is not known. No base qualities exist here, and no much larger clone lies one base off it.

Taken from cysteine to phenylalanine, the CDR3 has 13 residues. CDR3 DNA only is kept here, 39 bases in frame from base 1. Trimming removed 3 bases from V and 7 bases from J, leaving 11 bases between the germline ends. The germline V gene (reference sequence) specifies WNHNN as CDR1 and SYGVQD as CDR2. Sequenced input: CD4+ T cells from blood, cultured in vitro. The clonotype was recovered from a human donor who had recovered from COVID-19. Here the chain combines TRBV10-1 and TRBJ2-3, with an unclear D gene assignment. The CDR3 reads CASSEAPGNTQYF. The sequenced DNA is TGCGCCAGCAGTGAAGCCCCTGGAAATACGCAGTATTTT.